This T cell receptor (beta chain) was documented in a study of cytomegalovirus exposure and HLA in healthy donors. The study, taken as a whole, reports: In an earlier analysis, productive rearrangement rates for most beta V segments clustered near 87% or 30%.

For this clone: The antigen remains undetermined.

13 Jbeta primers and 60 Vbeta primers were used for the PCR. TCRdb's table, derived via immunoSEQ multiplex PCR, lists solely in-frame clones and lacks some. In the table there are under 200,000 clones, approximately 77% of which are singletons. Germline-derived CDR1 and CDR2 are MNHNS and SASEGT. V lost 8 bases and J 3 bases, leaving 7 bases between the germline ends. The CDR3 runs to 11 residues. The genes are TRBV6-1 and TRBJ1-2, with D perhaps matching TRBD1 (6 bases). The sample was PBMCs. This clonotype originated in a man between 35 and 55 years old in good health and CMV-seropositive. The CDR3 DNA follows: TGTGCCAGCCGACAGGACTATGGCTACACCTTC. The encoded protein is CASRQDYGYTF.